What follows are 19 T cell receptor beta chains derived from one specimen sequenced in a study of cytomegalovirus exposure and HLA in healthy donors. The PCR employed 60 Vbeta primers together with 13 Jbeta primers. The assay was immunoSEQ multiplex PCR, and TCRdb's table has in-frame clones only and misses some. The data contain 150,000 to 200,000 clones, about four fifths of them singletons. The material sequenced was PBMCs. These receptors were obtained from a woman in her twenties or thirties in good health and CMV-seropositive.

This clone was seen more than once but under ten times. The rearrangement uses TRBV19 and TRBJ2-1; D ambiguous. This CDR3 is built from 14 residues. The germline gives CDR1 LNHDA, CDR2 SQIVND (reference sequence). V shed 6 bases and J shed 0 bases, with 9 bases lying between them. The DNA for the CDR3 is TGTGCCAGTAGACTTCATAACTCCTACAATGAGCAGTTCTTC. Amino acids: CASRLHNSYNEQFF.

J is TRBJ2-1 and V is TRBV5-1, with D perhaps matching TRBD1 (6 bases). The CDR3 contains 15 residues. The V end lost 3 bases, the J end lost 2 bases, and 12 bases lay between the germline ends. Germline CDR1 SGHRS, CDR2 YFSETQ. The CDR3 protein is CASSSQGLTYNEQFF. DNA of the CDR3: TGCGCCAGCAGCTCACAGGGCCTAACCTACAATGAGCAGTTCTTC.

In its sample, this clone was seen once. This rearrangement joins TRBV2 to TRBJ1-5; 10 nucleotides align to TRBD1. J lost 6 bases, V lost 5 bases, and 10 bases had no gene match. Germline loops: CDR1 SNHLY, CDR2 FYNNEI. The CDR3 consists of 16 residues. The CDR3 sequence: CASSSSTGGAGQPQHF. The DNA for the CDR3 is TGTGCCAGCAGTTCCTCGACAGGGGGCGCAGGTCAGCCCCAGCATTTT. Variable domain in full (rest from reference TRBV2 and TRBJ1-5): EPEVTQTPSHQVTQMGQEVILRCVPISNHLYFYWYRQILGQKVEFLVSFYNNEISEKSEIFDDQFSVERPDGSNFTLKIRSTKLEDSAMYFCASSSSTGGAGQPQHFGDGTRLSIL.

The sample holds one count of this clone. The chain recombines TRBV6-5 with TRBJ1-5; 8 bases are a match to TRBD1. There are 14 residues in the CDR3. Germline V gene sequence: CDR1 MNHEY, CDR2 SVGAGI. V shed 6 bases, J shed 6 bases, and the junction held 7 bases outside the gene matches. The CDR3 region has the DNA TGTGCCAGCAGCAACGACAGGGGTAGTCAGCCCCAGCATTTT. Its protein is CASSNDRGSQPQHF.

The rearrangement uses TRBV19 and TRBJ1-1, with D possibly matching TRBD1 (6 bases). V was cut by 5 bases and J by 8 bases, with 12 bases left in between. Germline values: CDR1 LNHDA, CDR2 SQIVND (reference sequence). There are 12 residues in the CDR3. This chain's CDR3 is CASSLGGLEAFF. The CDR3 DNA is TGTGCCAGTAGTCTCGGGGGGCTGGAAGCTTTCTTT.

Written as DNA, the CDR3 is TGTGCCAGCAGCATCGGGGGGCAAGAGACCCAGTACTTC. This translates into CASSIGGQETQYF. J is TRBJ2-5 and V is TRBV5-4; 7 nucleotides agree with TRBD2. The CDR3 covers 13 residues. Germline V gene lookup returns CDR1 SGHNT and CDR2 YYREEE (reference sequence). V lost 4 bases and J lost 2; bases outside the gene matches: 2.

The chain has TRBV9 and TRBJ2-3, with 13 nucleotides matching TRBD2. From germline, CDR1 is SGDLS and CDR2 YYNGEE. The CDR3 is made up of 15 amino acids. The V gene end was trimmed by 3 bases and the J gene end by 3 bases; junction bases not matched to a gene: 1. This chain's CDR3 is CASSGLAGGTDTQYF. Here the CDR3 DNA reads TGTGCCAGCAGCGGACTAGCGGGGGGAACAGATACGCAGTATTTT.

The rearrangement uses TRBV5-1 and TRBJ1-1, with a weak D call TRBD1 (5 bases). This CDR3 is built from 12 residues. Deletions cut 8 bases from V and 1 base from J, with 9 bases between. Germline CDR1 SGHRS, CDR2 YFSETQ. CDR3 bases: TGCGCCAGTACACAGGAGAACACTGAAGCTTTCTTT. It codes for CASTQENTEAFF.

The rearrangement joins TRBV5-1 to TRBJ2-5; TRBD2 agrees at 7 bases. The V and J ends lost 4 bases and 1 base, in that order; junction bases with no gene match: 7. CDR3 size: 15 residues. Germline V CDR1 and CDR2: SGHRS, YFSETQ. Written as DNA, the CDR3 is TGCGCCAGCAGCCCTCCGGGACTAAGCCAAGAGACCCAGTACTTC. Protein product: CASSPPGLSQETQYF.

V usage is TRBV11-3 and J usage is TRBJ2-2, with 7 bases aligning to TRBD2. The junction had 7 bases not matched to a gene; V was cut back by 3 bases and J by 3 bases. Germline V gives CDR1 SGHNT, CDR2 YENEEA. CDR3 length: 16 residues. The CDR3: CASSFTRLADTGELFF. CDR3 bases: TGTGCCAGCAGCTTTACCCGCCTAGCGGACACCGGGGAGCTGTTTTTT.

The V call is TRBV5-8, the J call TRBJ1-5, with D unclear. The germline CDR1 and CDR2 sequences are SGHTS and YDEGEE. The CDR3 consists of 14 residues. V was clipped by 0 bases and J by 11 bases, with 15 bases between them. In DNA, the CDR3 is TGTGCCAGCAGCTTGGGGGTCGGAGCTCCGGCCCAGCATTTT. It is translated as CASSLGVGAPAQHF.

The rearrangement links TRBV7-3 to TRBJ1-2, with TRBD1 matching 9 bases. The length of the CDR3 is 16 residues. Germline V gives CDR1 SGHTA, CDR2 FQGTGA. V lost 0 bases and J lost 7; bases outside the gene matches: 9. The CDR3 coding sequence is TGTGCCAGCAGCTTAACCCAGACAGGGGGGAGTGGTGGCTACACCTTC. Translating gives CASSLTQTGGSGGYTF.

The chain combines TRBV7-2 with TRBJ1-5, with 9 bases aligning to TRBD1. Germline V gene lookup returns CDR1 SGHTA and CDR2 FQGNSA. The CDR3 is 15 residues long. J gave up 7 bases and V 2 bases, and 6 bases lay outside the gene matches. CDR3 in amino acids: CASSLSGTGKQPQHF. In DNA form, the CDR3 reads TGTGCCAGCAGCTTATCCGGGACAGGGAAACAGCCCCAGCATTTT.

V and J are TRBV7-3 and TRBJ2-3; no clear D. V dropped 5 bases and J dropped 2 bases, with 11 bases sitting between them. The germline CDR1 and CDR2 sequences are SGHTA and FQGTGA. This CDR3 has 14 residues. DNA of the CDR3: TGTGCCAGCAGCGTTATGAGTCCCACAGATACGCAGTATTTT. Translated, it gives CASSVMSPTDTQYF.

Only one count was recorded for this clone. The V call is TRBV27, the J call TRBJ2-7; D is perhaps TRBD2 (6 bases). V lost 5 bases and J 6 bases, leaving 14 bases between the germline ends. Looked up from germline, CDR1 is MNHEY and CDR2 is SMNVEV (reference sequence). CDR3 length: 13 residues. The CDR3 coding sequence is TGTGCCAGCAGTCCACCCTCCGGGAGCGAGCAGTACTTC. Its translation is CASSPPSGSEQYF.

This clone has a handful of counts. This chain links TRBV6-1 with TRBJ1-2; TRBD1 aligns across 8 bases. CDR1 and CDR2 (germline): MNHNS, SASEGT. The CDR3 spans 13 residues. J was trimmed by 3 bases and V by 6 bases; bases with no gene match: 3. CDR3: CASRTGQDYGYTF. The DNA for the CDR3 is TGTGCCAGCAGGACGGGACAGGACTATGGCTACACCTTC.

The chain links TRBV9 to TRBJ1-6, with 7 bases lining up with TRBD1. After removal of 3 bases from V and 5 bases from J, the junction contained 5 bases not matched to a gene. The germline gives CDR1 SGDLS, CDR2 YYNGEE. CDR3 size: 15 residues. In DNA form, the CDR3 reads TGTGCCAGCAGCGATGGGACAGCAGATAATTCACCCCTCCACTTT. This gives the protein CASSDGTADNSPLHF.

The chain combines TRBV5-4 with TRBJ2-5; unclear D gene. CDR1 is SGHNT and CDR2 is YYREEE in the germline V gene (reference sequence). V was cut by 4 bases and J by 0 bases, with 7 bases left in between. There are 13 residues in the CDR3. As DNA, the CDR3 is TGTGCCAGCAGCCTGCGGTACCAAGAGACCCAGTACTTC. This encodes CASSLRYQETQYF.

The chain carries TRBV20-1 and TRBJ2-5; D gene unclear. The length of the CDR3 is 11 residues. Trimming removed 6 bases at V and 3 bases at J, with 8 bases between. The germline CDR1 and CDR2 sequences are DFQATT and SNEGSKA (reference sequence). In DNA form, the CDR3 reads TGCAGTGCACAATTCAAAGAGACCCAGTACTTC. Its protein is CSAQFKETQYF.